Shown below are 7 T cell receptor beta chains from a single sample sequenced in a study of Ad26.COV2.S vaccination and SARS-CoV-2 variants. Treatment meaning: about 20 received Ad26.COV2.S at low or high dose, single or two shots; 5 received placebo; per-sample allocation not given. Specimen acquisition occurred on day 63 following the initial vaccine or placebo injection. Measured with immunoSEQ multiplex PCR; TCRdb has only the in-frame clones, and not every one. The sample shows about 400,000 clones, about nine tenths of them seen only once. The starting material was peripheral blood, obtained in a trial of Ad26.COV2.S vaccine versus placebo. The receptors derive from a person aged 18-60 years who received the Ad26.COV2.S COVID-19 vaccine or a placebo.

This sequence joins TRBV10-3 and TRBJ1-2, with no clear D. V lost 7 bases and J 5 bases, leaving 11 bases between the germline ends. In germline, CDR1 is ENHRY, CDR2 SYGVKD. The CDR3 is made up of 12 amino acids. For the CDR3, the DNA is TGTGCCATCACACCGGACGGGTATGGCTACACCTTC. Encoded protein: CAITPDGYGYTF.

This rearrangement joins TRBV2 to TRBJ2-5; TRBD2 aligns across 9 bases. The germline V gene has CDR1 SNHLY and CDR2 FYNNEI. V trimming: 6 bases; J trimming: 0 bases; junction bases outside the gene matches: 2. The CDR3 has 14 amino acids. As DNA, the CDR3 is TGTGCCAGCAGGAGCGGGGGGTACCAAGAGACCCAGTACTTC. Protein product: CASRSGGYQETQYF.

This chain joins TRBV4-3 and TRBJ2-1; tentatively, D is TRBD1 or TRBD2 (5 bases each). CDR3 length: 16 residues. Germline V gives CDR1 LGHNA, CDR2 YSLEER. V was trimmed by 0 bases and J by 0 bases, leaving 9 bases between them. The CDR3 here is CASSQEFGGSYNEQFF. The CDR3, as DNA: TGCGCCAGCAGCCAAGAATTTGGGGGCTCCTACAATGAGCAGTTCTTC.

The rearrangement uses TRBV27 and TRBJ1-5; D remains unclear. The germline gives CDR1 MNHEY, CDR2 SMNVEV (reference sequence). There are 13 residues in the CDR3. V was clipped by 3 bases and J by 7 bases, with 10 bases between them. The CDR3 protein is CASSLRASQPQHF. The CDR3 DNA sequence: TGTGCCAGCAGTTTGAGGGCGTCCCAGCCCCAGCATTTT.

This chain joins TRBV10-3 and TRBJ2-7; D is undetermined. V was pared by 5 bases and J by 4 bases, with 9 bases between. This CDR3 contains 12 residues. Germline V lookup: CDR1 ENHRY, CDR2 SYGVKD. CDR3 DNA: TGTGCCATCAGTTCGAACCTATACGAGCAGTACTTC. This gives the protein CAISSNLYEQYF.

V gene TRBV15 combines with J gene TRBJ2-5; TRBD2 matches 9 bases. The CDR3 is 15 residues long. J gave up 4 bases and V 4 bases, and 7 bases lay outside the gene matches. Germline CDR1 and CDR2: LNHNV and YYDKDF (reference sequence). Here the CDR3 reads CATSTTSAGGETQYF. The DNA for the CDR3 is TGTGCCACCAGCACCACCTCAGCGGGGGGAGAGACCCAGTACTTC.

The chain couples TRBV28 to TRBJ2-1; 14 bases are shared with TRBD2. V was pared by 6 bases and J by 8 bases, with 6 bases of the junction left unmatched. The CDR3 loop spans 15 amino acids. Germline CDR1 is MDHEN and CDR2 is SYDVKM. Written as DNA, the CDR3 is TGTGCCAGCAGGGCGACTAGCGGGGGGGCCGATGAGCAGTTCTTC. Its protein product is CASRATSGGADEQFF.